Shown below are 12 T cell receptor beta chains from a single sample sequenced in a study of CD8 T cells in ankylosing spondylitis. A single record per CDR3 protein comes from TCRdb applying MiXCR to the 5' RACE reads. The data hold roughly 130,000 distinct CDR3 sequences, with roughly a tenth observed a single time. Sequenced: blood, either unsorted or a sorted T cell fraction (not recorded which). The source of these receptors is a male donor with ankylosing spondylitis or in good health (not recorded which).

In this sample, this clonotype turned up many times. The chain couples TRBV5-1 to TRBJ2-3; 8 nucleotides agree with TRBD2. The CDR3 runs to 14 residues. CDR1 and CDR2 from the germline V gene are SGHRS and YFSETQ. V lost 2 bases to trimming and J lost 6 bases; unmatched junction nucleotides: 5. The CDR3 sequence is CASSFGGRYDTQYF. The CDR3, as DNA: TGCGCCAGCAGCTTTGGCGGGAGGTACGATACGCAGTATTTT.

In DNA, the CDR3 is TGCAGTGCTCCGCCTATGTCAGGCGAGCAGTTCTTC. The encoded protein is CSAPPMSGEQFF. J is TRBJ2-1 and V is TRBV20-1; D call uncertain. Per the germline V gene, CDR1 is DFQATT and CDR2 is SNEGSKA (reference sequence). The CDR3 has 12 amino acids. The V gene lost 5 bases and the J gene lost 10 bases, with 15 bases spanning the gap.

The chain joins TRBV10-3 to TRBJ2-2, with D uncertain. The CDR3 length is 13 residues. The germline V and J ends were trimmed by 4 bases and 5 bases, with 8 bases remaining between them. Per the germline V gene, CDR1 is ENHRY and CDR2 is SYGVKD. This chain's CDR3 is CAISVSRTGELFF. The DNA of the CDR3 is TGTGCCATCAGTGTTTCGAGGACCGGGGAGCTGTTTTTT.

This clonotype was detected ten times or more. This sequence joins TRBV6-1 and TRBJ2-7; D possibly corresponds to TRBD1 (6 bases). The CDR3 spans 13 residues. CDR1 and CDR2 from the germline V gene are MNHNS and SASEGT. Trimming pared 6 bases from V and 3 bases from J, leaving 12 bases between. CDR3 nucleotides: TGTGCCAGCAGCGGACAGACGGTCTACGAGCAGTACTTC. Amino acids: CASSGQTVYEQYF.

The V and J genes are TRBV7-2 and TRBJ1-1; TRBD1 is a possible D gene (6 bases). Trimming removed 1 base from V and 2 bases from J, with 11 bases in between. Germline V gene lookup returns CDR1 SGHTA and CDR2 FQGNSA. The CDR3 totals 15 residues. CDR3 nucleotide sequence: TGTGCCAGCAGCTTAGACCGGGGGCCAAACACTGAAGCTTTCTTT. Translated, it gives CASSLDRGPNTEAFF.

This clonotype has ten or more counts. CDR3 residues: CATSRGPPGQGTDTQYF. The CDR3 nucleotides read TGTGCCACCAGCAGAGGTCCCCCCGGACAGGGCACAGATACGCAGTATTTT. The chain links TRBV15 to TRBJ2-3; 7 nucleotides align to TRBD1. With 1 base clipped from V and 1 base from J, the junction kept 8 bases outside the gene matches. Looked up from germline, CDR1 is LNHNV and CDR2 is YYDKDF (reference sequence). The CDR3 is made up of 17 amino acids.

The chain couples TRBV28 to TRBJ2-5, with 8 bases matching TRBD2. The CDR3 is made up of 15 amino acids. The J segment lost 5 bases and the V segment lost 3 bases, leaving 8 bases of the junction unmatched. Per germline, CDR1 MDHEN and CDR2 SYDVKM. The CDR3 DNA sequence: TGTGCCAGCAGTTTCATCTCAAGCGGGAGCGAGACCCAGTACTTC. Protein sequence: CASSFISSGSETQYF. Looking up the rest from reference TRBV28 and TRBJ2-5 gives the full variable domain: DVKVTQSSRYLVKRTGEKVFLECVQDMDHENMFWYRQDPGLGLRLIYFSYDVKMKEKGDIPEGYSVSREKKERFSLILESASTNQTSMYLCASSFISSGSETQYFGPGTRLLVL.

This rearrangement joins TRBV3-1 to TRBJ2-1; TRBD1 matches at 7 bases. J gave up 4 bases and V 11 bases, and 20 bases lay outside the gene matches. The CDR3 is made up of 17 amino acids. Germline CDR1 and CDR2: LGHDT and YNNKEL (reference sequence). DNA for the CDR3: TGTGCCTGCTGCCCTCGCTTTACAGGGGCCGAGTACAATGAGCAGTTCTTC. Protein: CACCPRFTGAEYNEQFF.

This clonotype occurred a few times. V and J are TRBV25-1 and TRBJ1-4; the D is unclear. Per germline, CDR1 MGHDK and CDR2 SYGVNS. The ends were cut back, 3 bases at V and 0 bases at J, with 11 bases in the middle. The CDR3 is 16 residues long. In DNA form, the CDR3 reads TGTGCCAGCAGTGAGTTCAGGATTGCAACTAATGAAAAACTGTTTTTT. Translation: CASSEFRIATNEKLFF.

V gene TRBV29-1 combines with J gene TRBJ1-2; 7 bases are shared with TRBD1. The V segment lost 6 bases and the J segment 6 bases; nucleotides outside the gene matches: 16. CDR3 length: 15 amino acids. The germline gives CDR1 SQVTM, CDR2 ANQGSEA. DNA for the CDR3: TGCAGCGTAGCTATCCTCCAGACAGGGAAAGATGGCTACACCTTC. Its translation is CSVAILQTGKDGYTF.

This clonotype was found many times. This chain connects TRBV27 to TRBJ2-2; maybe TRBD1 (6 bases). The CDR3 sequence is 18 residues long. Germline V gene sequence: CDR1 MNHEY, CDR2 SMNVEV (reference sequence). V was trimmed by 6 bases and J by 6 bases, leaving 26 bases between them. CDR3 in amino acids: CASRASGADLVRAGELFF. The CDR3 nucleotides read TGTGCCAGCAGAGCTTCAGGGGCGGATTTAGTAAGGGCCGGGGAGCTGTTTTTT.

V and J are TRBV19 and TRBJ2-1; 12 bases agree with TRBD2. The CDR3 is 16 amino acids. V lost 7 bases to trimming and J lost 6 bases; unmatched junction nucleotides: 10. Germline V gene sequence: CDR1 LNHDA, CDR2 SQIVND (reference sequence). CDR3 DNA sequence: TGTGCCAGTACGGAGTGGACTAGCGGGGAGACCAATGAGCAGTTCTTC. This translates into CASTEWTSGETNEQFF.